These T cell receptor beta chains were read from a single sample in a study of blood T cell repertoires in COVID-19. Repertoires were generated with immunoSEQ multiplex PCR, while TCRdb's copy carries only in-frame clones and drops some. The sample has around 170,000 clones, 86% seen once; the top ten hold roughly 9.1%. The sample comprised PBMCs or T cells enriched from blood (not recorded which). The receptors originated from a woman aged 25-40 years who had recovered from COVID-19. CDR3s include the opening cysteine and the closing phenylalanine or tryptophan. A D gene is named only where the DNA matches it firmly. Some rows have no size entry. The others give once, few or many, or a class for an expanded clone.

j_call d_call v_call clone_size cdr3_nt cdr3_aa
TRBJ2-1 TRBD2 TRBV27 . TGTGCCAGCAGTTTATCGGCGGGAGGGCCGAAGGAGCAGTTCTTC CASSLSAGGPKEQFF
TRBJ2-1 . TRBV12-3/TRBV12-4 . TGTGCCAGCAGTTTGCAGGGCGGCAATGAGCAGTTCTTC CASSLQGGNEQFF
TRBJ1-1 . TRBV30 . TGTGCCTGGAGTCCGACAGGTTACACTGAAGCTTTCTTT CAWSPTGYTEAFF
TRBJ1-2 . TRBV7-9 . TGTGCCAGCAGCCCGGCGGGGGAACAGGTCGGCTACACCTTC CASSPAGEQVGYTF
TRBJ1-1 . TRBV4-2 . TGTGCCAGCAGCCAAGGTCCAGGGGACACTGAAGCTTTCTTT CASSQGPGDTEAFF
TRBJ2-5 . TRBV5-6 . TGTGCCAGCAGCTTGGGGCTGGAGACCCAGTACTTC CASSLGLETQYF
TRBJ1-1 TRBD1 TRBV18 . TGTGCCAGCTCACCAGACAGGGGGCAGATGAACACTGAAGCTTTCTTT CASSPDRGQMNTEAFF
TRBJ2-2 TRBD1 TRBV11-2 . TGTGCCAGCAGCTCGCTGACTACAGGGGGAGGTTGGGAGCTGTTTTTT CASSSLTTGGGWELFF
TRBJ1-5 . TRBV6-1 . TGTGCCAGCAGTGAAGAAGGGGGTAGCAATCAGCCCCAGCATTTT CASSEEGGSNQPQHF
TRBJ2-1 TRBD2 TRBV6-1 . TGTGCCAGCAGTGAAAAAAAGACTAGCGGGTTCCCCTACAATGAGCAGTTCTTC CASSEKKTSGFPYNEQFF
TRBJ1-1 . TRBV4-1 . TGCGCCAGCAGCCACCCCACCCTAGGCGACACTGAAGCTTTCTTT CASSHPTLGDTEAFF
TRBJ2-2 TRBD1 TRBV7-9 . TGTGCCAGCAGCAGCCGACAGGGCGGTAGTGTCACTGGGGAGCTGTTTTTT CASSSRQGGSVTGELFF
TRBJ2-3 TRBD2 TRBV7-2 . TGTGCCAGCAGCTTAGTTGCGGGAGCTCGGGGCACAGATACGCAGTATTTT CASSLVAGARGTDTQYF
TRBJ2-7 TRBD1 TRBV10-3 . TGTGCCATCCGTGGACAGGGAACCTCCTACGAGCAGTACTTC CAIRGQGTSYEQYF
TRBJ2-3 . TRBV2 . TGTGCCAGCAGTGAAGGACTTAGCACAGATACGCAGTATTTT CASSEGLSTDTQYF
TRBJ2-3 TRBD2 TRBV7-3 . TGTGCCAGCAGCTTAACTGGACTAGCCCTTCTAACAGATACGCAGTATTTT CASSLTGLALLTDTQYF
TRBJ2-1 . TRBV4-1 . TGCGCCAGCAGCCAAGACCCAAATGAGCAGTTCTTC CASSQDPNEQFF
TRBJ2-1 TRBD2 TRBV7-6 . TGTGCCAGCAGCTTTATTCCCGCTAGCGGGTCCTACAATGAGCAGTTCTTC CASSFIPASGSYNEQFF
TRBJ1-2 . TRBV4-1 once TGCGCCAGCAGCCAAGATCAAGGGACAAACTATGGCTACACCTTC CASSQDQGTNYGYTF
TRBJ2-7 . TRBV19 . TGTGCCAGTAGTACCCACGGACAGGGAGGGTCCTACGAGCAGTACTTC CASSTHGQGGSYEQYF
TRBJ2-2 TRBD1 TRBV24-1 once TGTGCCACCAGTGTCGGGACAGGGGGCGCAACCCCTAAAGCGGGGGAGCTGTTTTTT CATSVGTGGATPKAGELFF
TRBJ1-4 . TRBV11-2 . TGTGCCAGCAGCTTAAAAGTGGTCAGGCCTAATGAAAAACTGTTTTTT CASSLKVVRPNEKLFF
TRBJ2-1 TRBD2 TRBV28 . TGTGCCAGCAGTACCTTAGCGGGAGGGAAGGACAATGAGCAGTTCTTC CASSTLAGGKDNEQFF
TRBJ1-1 TRBD1 TRBV5-1 . TGCGCCAGCAGCTTGGAGGGACAGGGAGGGAGCACTGAAGCTTTCTTT CASSLEGQGGSTEAFF
TRBJ2-5 TRBD2 TRBV15 . TGTGCCACCAGCAGAGAACTAGCGGGAGCTGAGACCCAGTACTTC CATSRELAGAETQYF
TRBJ2-7 TRBD2 TRBV5-6 . TGTGCCAGCAGCTTGGGTTCAAGGACTAGAGGGTTGTACTTC CASSLGSRTRGLYF
TRBJ1-6 . TRBV7-8 . TGTGCCAGCAGCTTAGCCGGCTATAATTCACCCCTCCACTTT CASSLAGYNSPLHF
TRBJ2-5 TRBD2 TRBV14 . TGTGCCAGCAGCCAAGGAGGACTAGCCCTTCGGCAGACCCAGTACTTC CASSQGGLALRQTQYF
TRBJ1-1 . TRBV9 . TGTGCCAGCAGCGCCCACGACAGGAAGAACACTGAAGCTTTCTTT CASSAHDRKNTEAFF
TRBJ2-1 TRBD1 TRBV2 . TGTGCCAGCAGTGGACAGGGGAATGAGCAGTTCTTC CASSGQGNEQFF
TRBJ2-7 TRBD2 TRBV28 . TGTGCCAGCAGTTTCGAGCCGGGACTAGCGGCCACGACCTACGAGCAGTACTTC CASSFEPGLAATTYEQYF
TRBJ2-3 . TRBV12-2 . TGTGCAAGCCGACCAAATTTGGGGGCTACAGATACGCAGTATTTT CASRPNLGATDTQYF
TRBJ2-3 . TRBV29-1 . TGCAGCAAGACTAAAAGTAGCACAGATACGCAGTATTTT CSKTKSSTDTQYF
TRBJ1-1 TRBD1 TRBV29-1 . TGCAGCGTTGTGACAGGGACGAACACTGAAGCTTTCTTT CSVVTGTNTEAFF
TRBJ2-7 TRBD2 TRBV7-9 . TGTGCCAGCAGCTTAGTCGCTAGCGGGAGGGCCTACGAGCAGTACTTC CASSLVASGRAYEQYF
TRBJ2-1 TRBD2 TRBV5-1 . TGCGCCAGCAGCTTGGGAGGCGGCGGGAGGGATGAGCAGTTCTTC CASSLGGGGRDEQFF
TRBJ2-1 . TRBV4-1 . TGCGCCAGCAGCCAAGAGAGAGGCGGCGTAGGCTACAATGAGCAGTTCTTC CASSQERGGVGYNEQFF
TRBJ2-7 TRBD2 TRBV28 . TGTGCCAGCAGTTTGATGTGGAGCGGGAGGGCCGACGAGCAGTACTTC CASSLMWSGRADEQYF
TRBJ2-2 TRBD2 TRBV18 once TGTGCCAGCTCATCGGGGCTAGCGGACACCGGGGAGCTGTTTTTT CASSSGLADTGELFF
TRBJ2-1 TRBD1 TRBV14 few TGTGCCAGGGACAGGGGAGGGAACAATGAGCAGTTCTTC CARDRGGNNEQFF
TRBJ1-5 . TRBV13 . TGTGCCAGCACCACGGCGGGTCAGCCCCAGCATTTT CASTTAGQPQHF
TRBJ2-7 TRBD2 TRBV6-1 few TGTGCCAGCAGTGAGGGAGGGATCTACGAGCAGTACTTC CASSEGGIYEQYF
TRBJ2-2 TRBD1 TRBV24-1 . TGTGCCACCAGTGAACCGGACAGGGGGCTTTACACCGGGGAGCTGTTTTTT CATSEPDRGLYTGELFF
TRBJ2-7 . TRBV11-3 . TGTGCCAGCAGCCCGAGATGGGGGGACGAGCAGTACTTC CASSPRWGDEQYF
TRBJ1-2 TRBD1 TRBV9 . TGTGCCAGCAGCGTAGAGGATGAGGGGGCAATTGGCTACACCTTC CASSVEDEGAIGYTF
TRBJ2-1 . TRBV2 few TGTGCCAGCACGAGTAATACCTACAATGAGCAGTTCTTC CASTSNTYNEQFF
TRBJ1-1 . TRBV7-9 . TGTGCCAGCAGCTTTCATAATGCGGTGAACACTGAAGCTTTCTTT CASSFHNAVNTEAFF
TRBJ2-1 . TRBV6-1 . TGTGCCAGCAGTGAAGGCGGACAGGGAGGGAATGAGCAGTTCTTC CASSEGGQGGNEQFF
TRBJ1-5 TRBD1 TRBV18 . TGTGCCAGCTCATTTACAGGGACAGATCAGCCCCAGCATTTT CASSFTGTDQPQHF
TRBJ2-7 . TRBV7-6 . TGTGCCAGCAGCTCCCGAGGGGGTCCCTCCTCCTACGAGCAGTACTTC CASSSRGGPSSYEQYF
TRBJ2-3 TRBD2 TRBV24-1 . TGTGCCACCAGTGCCGGGAGGGCCTTGGTCACAGATACGCAGTATTTT CATSAGRALVTDTQYF
TRBJ2-5 TRBD2 TRBV28 . TGTGCCAGCAGTTTAGGGGGACTAGGTCGAGAGACCCAGTACTTC CASSLGGLGRETQYF
TRBJ1-5 . TRBV5-4 once TGTGCCAGCAGCGCGGGACCGAATAGCAATCAGCCCCAGCATTTT CASSAGPNSNQPQHF
TRBJ2-7 TRBD1 TRBV28 . TGTGCCAGCAGTCCCTCAGGGGGACCCTACGAGCAGTACTTC CASSPSGGPYEQYF
TRBJ1-6 . TRBV3-1/TRBV3-2 once TGTGCCAGCAGCCAAAGTTCGGTCTCACCCCTCCACTTT CASSQSSVSPLHF
TRBJ2-7 . TRBV9 . TGTGCCAGCAGCGTAGTGGGAGAGGCGGGCTACGAGCAGTACTTC CASSVVGEAGYEQYF
TRBJ1-1 . TRBV15 . TGTGCCACCAGCAGAGAGGGTAGGCAGGGAGGGTTAGACACTGAAGCTTTCTTT CATSREGRQGGLDTEAFF
TRBJ2-2 . TRBV21-1 . TGTGCCAGCAGCAAAGGTTCGGGGAACACCGGGGAGCTGTTTTTT CASSKGSGNTGELFF
TRBJ1-5 . TRBV6-4 . TGTGCCAGCAGGCCGGGACTTTTCAATCAGCCCCAGCATTTT CASRPGLFNQPQHF